Below are 21 T cell receptor beta chains sequenced from a single sample in a study of shared clonotypes between healthy human individuals. Assay used: immunoSEQ multiplex PCR; TCRdb lists only in-frame clones, some missing. The profile shows over 2 million clones, about 95% of them singletons. The naive CD8 fraction comprised CD45RO-negative cells positively selected for CCR7 and excluded terminally differentiated effector memory CD45RA+ cells. Sequencing was done on a sample of naive CD8+ T cells sorted from blood. The receptor set was obtained from a man younger than 35 in good health.

This chain uses TRBV27 with TRBJ2-4; D is unclear. Deletions cut 5 bases from V and 3 bases from J, with 8 bases between. The germline CDR1 and CDR2 sequences are MNHEY and SMNVEV (reference sequence). This CDR3 contains 13 residues. CDR3 in DNA: TGTGCCAGCAGTCCCTTTGACAAAAACATTCAGTACTTC. Translation: CASSPFDKNIQYF.

The chain is built from TRBV5-6 and TRBJ2-7, with 10 bases identical to TRBD1. This CDR3 spans 15 amino acids. The V and J ends lost 0 bases and 3 bases, in that order; junction bases with no gene match: 3. The germline gives CDR1 SGHDT, CDR2 YYEEEE. The CDR3 is CASSLAGQGVYEQYF. In DNA form, the CDR3 reads TGTGCCAGCAGCTTGGCCGGACAGGGGGTCTACGAGCAGTACTTC.

The V call is TRBV11-2, the J call TRBJ2-2; 12 nucleotides agree with TRBD2. The germline V gene has CDR1 SGHAT and CDR2 FQNNGV. There are 17 residues in the CDR3. The V gene end was trimmed by 5 bases and the J gene end by 2 bases; junction bases not matched to a gene: 6. The chain's CDR3 is CASSRTSGTDNTGELFF. Written as DNA, the CDR3 is TGTGCCAGCAGCCGGACTAGCGGGACAGATAACACCGGGGAGCTGTTTTTT.

The chain employs TRBV5-6 and TRBJ2-5, with D possibly matching TRBD2 (6 bases). CDR3 size: 13 residues. CDR1 is SGHDT, CDR2 YYEEEE, per germline. The V and J ends lost 0 bases and 7 bases respectively, with 10 bases between them. CDR3 residues: CASSLDAEGTQYF. DNA of the CDR3: TGTGCCAGCAGCTTGGATGCGGAGGGGACCCAGTACTTC.

This clone appeared once. This rearrangement joins TRBV7-2 to TRBJ2-7; D may correspond to TRBD1 or TRBD2 (5 bases each). CDR1 and CDR2 from the germline V gene are SGHTA and FQGNSA. This CDR3 is built from 16 residues. Trimming took 1 base from V and 7 from J, leaving 20 bases between them. CDR3 in DNA: TGTGCCAGCAGCTTAGGGGACCTGCTGTATAATAGAGAGCAGTACTTC. As protein: CASSLGDLLYNREQYF.

CDR3 nucleotide sequence: TGTGCCAGCAGCTTTGACAGCCACGAGCAGTACTTC. Residues: CASSFDSHEQYF. The chain employs TRBV7-2 and TRBJ2-7; tentatively, D is TRBD1 (5 bases). Trimming took 3 bases from V and 5 from J, leaving 8 bases between them. CDR1 SGHTA and CDR2 FQGNSA come from the germline V gene. This CDR3 contains 12 residues.

The chain has TRBV29-1 and TRBJ2-7; possible D gene TRBD2, 5 bases. V was shortened by 5 bases and J by 6 bases, with 8 bases between the two germline ends. The CDR3 consists of 10 residues. Looked up from germline, CDR1 is SQVTM and CDR2 is ANQGSEA. The CDR3 loop is CSVLAGEQYF. CDR3 nucleotides: TGCAGCGTTTTGGCGGGCGAGCAGTACTTC.

The gene calls are TRBV5-1 and TRBJ2-1; D uncertain. The CDR3 covers 11 residues. V lost 0 bases and J lost 9, with 4 bases in between. CDR1 is SGHRS, CDR2 YFSETQ, per germline. CDR3 nucleotides: TGCGCCAGCAGCTTGGAATTTGAGCAGTTCTTC. Translating gives CASSLEFEQFF.

This clone turned up a few times. The sample holds other DNA sequences that translate to the same CDR3. The CDR3 DNA reads as TGTGCCAGCTCACCTGGGACAGGCCACTATGGCTACACCTTC. The encoded protein is CASSPGTGHYGYTF. The chain has TRBV18 and TRBJ1-2, with 8 nucleotides matching TRBD1. The CDR3 length is 14 residues. V lost 3 bases, J lost 3 bases, and 3 bases stayed unmatched. CDR1 is KGHSH and CDR2 is LQKENI in the germline V gene. Filled out from reference TRBV18 and TRBJ1-2, the complete variable domain reads NAGVMQNPRHLVRRRGQEARLRCSPMKGHSHVYWYRQLPEEGLKFMVYLQKENIIDESGMPKERFSAEFPKEGPSILRIQQVVRGDSAAYFCASSPGTGHYGYTFGSGTRLTVV.

The chain carries TRBV28 and TRBJ1-3, with 8 bases aligning to TRBD1. The trim removed 8 bases at V and 8 bases at J, leaving 14 bases unmatched. CDR1 is MDHEN, CDR2 SYDVKM, per germline. CDR3 size: 15 residues. For the CDR3, the DNA is TGTGCCAGCTCCCCACCGAGGACAGGGAGTGACACCATATATTTT. It encodes CASSPPRTGSDTIYF.

V is TRBV23-1 and J is TRBJ2-7; a possible D gene is TRBD1 (5 bases). TRBV23-1 is annotated as an ORF whose role is uncertain. V was shortened by 2 bases and J by 2 bases, with 10 bases between the two germline ends. This CDR3 region has 14 residues. The CDR3 DNA is TGCGCCAGCAGTCAACAGGGTGAGGCCTACGAGCAGTACTTC. It translates to CASSQQGEAYEQYF.

The chain has TRBV5-4 and TRBJ2-7, with D unresolved. The CDR3 consists of 16 residues. Germline loops: CDR1 SGHNT, CDR2 YYREEE (reference sequence). Trimming removed 4 bases from V and 2 bases from J, with 19 bases in between. The CDR3 sequence is CASSTLDESSAYEQYF. For the CDR3, the DNA is TGTGCCAGCAGCACCTTGGACGAGTCCTCCGCCTACGAGCAGTACTTC. Filled out from reference TRBV5-4 and TRBJ2-7, the complete variable domain reads ETGVTQSPTHLIKTRGQQVTLRCSSQSGHNTVSWYQQALGQGPQFIFQYYREEENGRGNFPPRFSGLQFPNYSSELNVNALELDDSALYLCASSTLDESSAYEQYFGPGTRLTVT.

The chain has TRBV7-9 and TRBJ1-2; D ambiguous. The length of the CDR3 is 16 residues. CDR1 is SEHNR and CDR2 is FQNEAQ in the germline V gene (reference sequence). Trimming cost V 0 bases and J 4 bases, with 15 bases left between them. CDR3 residues: CASSLAVTESLYGYTF. In DNA, the CDR3 is TGTGCCAGCAGCTTAGCCGTCACCGAAAGCCTCTATGGCTACACCTTC. Full variable domain (remainder filled in from reference TRBV7-9 and TRBJ1-2): DTGVSQNPRHKITKRGQNVTFRCDPISEHNRLYWYRQTLGQGPEFLTYFQNEAQLEKSRLLSDRFSAERPKGSFSTLEIQRTEQGDSAMYLCASSLAVTESLYGYTFGSGTRLTVV.

This sequence joins TRBV30 and TRBJ2-7; 7 nucleotides agree with TRBD2. The V gene's germline CDR1 is GTSNPN and CDR2 SVGIG (reference sequence). With 0 bases clipped from V and 2 bases from J, the junction kept 10 bases outside the gene matches. There are 16 residues in the CDR3. The CDR3 loop reads CAWSVLYGRSTYEQYF. CDR3 nucleotide sequence: TGTGCCTGGAGTGTACTATACGGGAGGTCCACCTACGAGCAGTACTTC.

In regard to this clone: The same CDR3 arises from other DNA sequences in this sample as well. The J gene is TRBJ2-7, the V gene TRBV11-2, with no clear D. This CDR3 contains 10 residues. Trimming left V 5 bases short and J 3 bases short, with 2 bases between. The germline gives CDR1 SGHAT, CDR2 FQNNGV. In DNA, the CDR3 is TGTGCCAGCAGCATCTACGAGCAGTACTTC. This gives the protein CASSIYEQYF.

The gene calls are TRBV11-2 and TRBJ2-1; D remains ambiguous. CDR1 SGHAT and CDR2 FQNNGV come from the germline V gene. The CDR3 length is 14 residues. The V and J ends lost 6 bases and 7 bases respectively, with 16 bases between them. The CDR3 DNA reads TGTGCCAGCAGTTATGAATCCCGGTCAAATGAGCAGTTCTTC. The encoded protein is CASSYESRSNEQFF.

The J gene is TRBJ2-7, the V gene TRBV6-5; 7 bases agree with TRBD1. Unmatched junction bases numbered 8, after V lost 0 bases and J lost 3 bases. Germline V gives CDR1 MNHEY, CDR2 SVGAGI. The CDR3 runs 16 residues. Written as DNA, the CDR3 is TGTGCCAGCAGTTACTCGGCCGGACAGGAGTTCTACGAGCAGTACTTC. As protein: CASSYSAGQEFYEQYF.

The chain couples TRBV27 to TRBJ1-1, with D uncertain. V lost 3 bases and J 0 bases, leaving 8 bases between the germline ends. Germline V lookup: CDR1 MNHEY, CDR2 SMNVEV (reference sequence). The CDR3 totals 14 residues. The CDR3 DNA follows: TGTGCCAGCAGTTTTGGTAGCATGAACACTGAAGCTTTCTTT. Translating it yields CASSFGSMNTEAFF.

This clone turned up a few times. V usage is TRBV6-5 and J usage is TRBJ1-2; tentatively, D is TRBD1 (6 bases). CDR3 length equals 11 residues. Trimming cost V 9 bases and J 8 bases, with 13 bases left between them. Germline assignment: CDR1 MNHEY and CDR2 SVGAGI. In DNA, the CDR3 is TGTGCCAGTACCAGGGGTGACGGCTACACCTTC. This sequence encodes CASTRGDGYTF.

To note about this clone: Other DNA variants within this sample encode the same CDR3. V gene TRBV6-5 combines with J gene TRBJ1-2; D call uncertain. V gave up 0 bases and J gave up 4 bases, with 9 bases separating them. CDR1 and CDR2 from the germline V gene are MNHEY and SVGAGI. The CDR3 sequence is 14 residues long. The CDR3 here is CASSYSAEGYGYTF. In nucleotides, the CDR3 is TGTGCCAGCAGTTACTCGGCGGAGGGCTATGGCTACACCTTC.

This clone was seen just once. The V gene is TRBV9, the J gene TRBJ1-6; D is ambiguous. V gave up 3 bases and J gave up 5 bases, with 9 bases separating them. Germline V CDR1 and CDR2: SGDLS, YYNGEE. The CDR3 is made up of 14 amino acids. The CDR3 reads CASSGYINNSPLHF. CDR3 sequence (DNA): TGTGCCAGCAGCGGTTACATCAATAATTCACCCCTCCACTTT.